Each of the 29 T cell receptor beta chains below was sequenced from the same sample in a study of blood T cell repertoires in COVID-19. TCRdb's table, derived via immunoSEQ multiplex PCR, lists solely in-frame clones and lacks some. The sample carries 150,000 to 200,000 clones, roughly 82% recorded once. Material for sequencing was peripheral blood. Receptor source: a woman in her thirties with acute or convalescent COVID-19.

The chain is built from TRBV20-1 and TRBJ2-3; tentatively, D is TRBD1 (5 bases). Germline V gene sequence: CDR1 DFQATT, CDR2 SNEGSKA (reference sequence). The length of the CDR3 is 15 residues. Trimming took 3 bases from V and 3 from J, leaving 16 bases between them. CDR3 protein: CSASMGQGITDTQYF. CDR3 in DNA: TGCAGTGCTAGTATGGGGCAGGGAATAACAGATACGCAGTATTTT.

The DNA of the CDR3 is TGTGCCAGCAGCTTAACAGGGGAAGACTATGGCTACACCTTC. Residues: CASSLTGEDYGYTF. The chain has TRBV5-4 and TRBJ1-2; 7 bases fit TRBD1. This CDR3 is built from 14 residues. CDR1 and CDR2 (germline): SGHNT, YYREEE (reference sequence). The trim removed 2 bases at V and 3 bases at J, leaving 4 bases unmatched.

The chain combines TRBV7-6 with TRBJ2-2; TRBD2 aligns across 7 bases. V shed 0 bases, J shed 4 bases, and the junction held 5 bases outside the gene matches. The CDR3 is 16 residues long. Germline V gene sequence: CDR1 SGHVS, CDR2 FNYEAQ. CDR3 nucleotide sequence: TGTGCCAGCAGCTTAGCGGGAGGGCCGGGCACCGGGGAGCTGTTTTTT. As protein: CASSLAGGPGTGELFF.

The chain is built from TRBV7-2 and TRBJ2-5; 11 nucleotides align to TRBD1. Trimming cost V 5 bases and J 4 bases; bases outside gene matches: 6. The V gene's germline CDR1 is SGHTA and CDR2 FQGNSA. The CDR3 extends over 15 amino acids. The chain's CDR3 is CASSPGDRGIETQYF. The CDR3 DNA reads as TGTGCCAGCAGCCCAGGGGACAGGGGGATAGAGACCCAGTACTTC.

A few counts support this clone. The chain joins TRBV12-3 or TRBV12-4 to TRBJ2-7; D is uncertain. V lost 6 bases to trimming and J lost 3 bases, with 9 bases between them. CDR3 length: 12 residues. The CDR3 sequence is CASSLQSYEQYF. In nucleotides, the CDR3 is TGTGCCAGCAGCCTACAGAGCTACGAGCAGTACTTC.

This rearrangement joins TRBV30 to TRBJ2-3, with unresolved D. The CDR3 runs to 16 residues. Germline V gene lookup returns CDR1 GTSNPN and CDR2 SVGIG (reference sequence). The V end lost 4 bases, the J end lost 0 bases, and 17 bases lay between the germline ends. The CDR3 reads CAWTISPGRSTDTQYF. The DNA for the CDR3 is TGTGCCTGGACCATCAGTCCAGGCCGTAGCACAGATACGCAGTATTTT.

V usage is TRBV2 and J usage is TRBJ2-2; TRBD1 aligns across 9 bases. The CDR3 loop spans 16 amino acids. The germline CDR1 and CDR2 sequences are SNHLY and FYNNEI. J lost 5 bases, V lost 5 bases, and 9 bases had no gene match. CDR3 sequence reads: CASSKPGQGGTGELFF. CDR3 nucleotide sequence: TGTGCCAGCAGTAAGCCGGGACAGGGTGGGACCGGGGAGCTGTTTTTT.

The chain links TRBV10-3 to TRBJ1-5; D remains unclear. Per germline, CDR1 ENHRY and CDR2 SYGVKD. This CDR3 comprises 14 residues. The ends were cut back, 10 bases at V and 1 base at J, with 14 bases in the middle. CDR3 loop: CATASDRSNQPQHF. The CDR3 DNA is TGTGCCACCGCGTCTGATCGAAGCAATCAGCCCCAGCATTTT.

The CDR3 DNA sequence: TGTGCCAGCAGTTTCGGGACAGGGGCTTCCAATGAGCAGTTCTTC. Translated, it gives CASSFGTGASNEQFF. V and J are TRBV6-5 and TRBJ2-1; 10 bases align to TRBD1. Germline-derived CDR1 and CDR2 are MNHEY and SVGAGI. V lost 4 bases and J lost 6; bases outside the gene matches: 6. The CDR3 consists of 15 residues.

The count of this clone is one. The gene calls are TRBV27 and TRBJ2-7; D might be TRBD1 (6 bases). The CDR3 has 17 amino acids. The V end lost 0 bases, the J end lost 6 bases, and 21 bases lay between the germline ends. Germline V CDR1 and CDR2: MNHEY, SMNVEV (reference sequence). The CDR3 loop reads CASSLSQTGLIASEQYF. The CDR3 region has the DNA TGTGCCAGCAGTTTATCTCAGACAGGCCTAATCGCTAGCGAGCAGTACTTC.

This clone has a handful of counts. The chain links TRBV11-2 to TRBJ2-7; D may be TRBD2 (5 bases). The CDR3 runs to 12 residues. Trimming removed 7 bases from V and 0 bases from J, with 7 bases in between. Germline V gene data show CDR1 as SGHAT and CDR2 as FQNNGV. The DNA for the CDR3 is TGTGCCAGCAAAGGGAGCTCCTACGAGCAGTACTTC. Its translation is CASKGSSYEQYF. The full variable domain, in which reference TRBV11-2 and TRBJ2-7 provide the parts outside the CDR3, is EAGVAQSPRYKIIEKRQSVAFWCNPISGHATLYWYQQILGQGPKLLIQFQNNGVVDDSQLPKDRFSAERLKGVDSTLKIQPAKLEDSAVYLCASKGSSYEQYFGPGTRLTVT.

The V and J genes are TRBV12-3 or TRBV12-4 and TRBJ2-7; no definite D call. Trimming left V 4 bases short and J 2 bases short, with 9 bases between. This CDR3 has 13 residues. The chain's CDR3 is CASSWAGPYEQYF. The CDR3 DNA is TGTGCCAGCAGTTGGGCAGGCCCCTACGAGCAGTACTTC.

This clone was seen just once. The rearrangement uses TRBV7-3 and TRBJ1-2; TRBD1 might be the D (5 bases). V lost 5 bases and J 4 bases, leaving 23 bases between the germline ends. The CDR3 loop spans 17 amino acids. Germline CDR1 SGHTA, CDR2 FQGTGA. The CDR3 region is CASSVMSLWDQGYGYTF. In nucleotides, the CDR3 is TGTGCCAGCAGCGTAATGTCCCTGTGGGATCAGGGCTATGGCTACACCTTC.

The chain combines TRBV9 with TRBJ2-7; tentative D call: TRBD2 (5 bases). Germline V gene sequence: CDR1 SGDLS, CDR2 YYNGEE. This CDR3 region has 14 residues. V shed 3 bases and J shed 5 bases, with 15 bases lying between them. Written as DNA, the CDR3 is TGTGCCAGCAGCGCGGGGTTGGTCGGCCACGAGCAGTACTTC. Translating gives CASSAGLVGHEQYF.

This clone occurred once. The chain couples TRBV7-2 to TRBJ2-7, with 7 bases fitting TRBD1. The CDR3 spans 15 residues. V dropped 6 bases and J dropped 0; count of bases not matched to a gene: 8. Germline values: CDR1 SGHTA, CDR2 FQGNSA. CDR3 DNA sequence: TGTGCCAGCAGTACCGTACAGGGGAGCTCCTACGAGCAGTACTTC. Translating it yields CASSTVQGSSYEQYF.

The J gene is TRBJ1-1, the V gene TRBV6-5; tentative D call: TRBD1 (6 bases). Germline CDR1 is MNHEY and CDR2 is SVGAGI. The CDR3 runs to 12 residues. Trimming shortened V by 7 bases and J by 8 bases, and 14 bases separated the two germline ends. CDR3: CASIKGDSEAFF. The CDR3 bases are TGTGCCAGCATAAAGGGGGATTCGGAAGCTTTCTTT.

The rearrangement joins TRBV9 to TRBJ2-1, with TRBD1 matching 9 bases. V lost 2 bases and J lost 8; bases outside the gene matches: 5. This CDR3 region has 14 residues. Germline V lookup: CDR1 SGDLS, CDR2 YYNGEE. The CDR3 coding sequence is TGTGCCAGCAGCGTTGGGACAGGGTCGGATGAGCAGTTCTTC. This codes for CASSVGTGSDEQFF. The full variable domain, its missing parts supplied by reference TRBV9 and TRBJ2-1, is DSGVTQTPKHLITATGQRVTLRCSPRSGDLSVYWYQQSLDQGLQFLIQYYNGEERAKGNILERFSAQQFPDLHSELNLSSLELGDSALYFCASSVGTGSDEQFFGPGTRLTVL.

V gene TRBV9 combines with J gene TRBJ1-2, with D unclear. CDR1 is SGDLS, CDR2 YYNGEE, per germline. This CDR3 has 12 amino acids. Trimming took off 7 bases at V and 4 bases at J, with 11 bases between the two ends. The CDR3 loop reads CASEEGFYGYTF. CDR3 in DNA: TGTGCCAGCGAGGAGGGTTTCTATGGCTACACCTTC.

The CDR3 spells CAWSVEGTALPRELFF. The CDR3 bases are TGTGCCTGGAGTGTAGAAGGGACAGCCCTCCCGCGGGAGCTGTTTTTT. The V gene is TRBV30, the J gene TRBJ2-2, with TRBD1 matching 7 bases. CDR3 length equals 16 residues. Germline V gene lookup returns CDR1 GTSNPN and CDR2 SVGIG (reference sequence). The V and J ends lost 0 bases and 9 bases, in that order; junction bases with no gene match: 13.

The chain recombines TRBV2 with TRBJ2-3; the D gene is possibly TRBD1 (6 bases). V was pared by 9 bases and J by 0 bases, with 16 bases between. The CDR3 consists of 15 residues. The V gene's germline CDR1 is SNHLY and CDR2 FYNNEI. The CDR3 protein is CARGAGETSTDTQYF. The CDR3 DNA follows: TGTGCCAGGGGGGCGGGCGAAACTAGCACAGATACGCAGTATTTT.

The genes are TRBV6-6 and TRBJ2-3; TRBD2 matches at 8 bases. V lost 5 bases to trimming and J lost 6 bases; unmatched junction nucleotides: 10. The CDR3 length is 15 residues. The germline V gene encodes CDR1 MNHNY and CDR2 SVGAGI (reference sequence). CDR3 region: CASSSAGTRDDTQYF. In nucleotides, the CDR3 is TGTGCCAGCAGTAGCGCCGGGACTAGAGATGATACGCAGTATTTT.

This rearrangement joins TRBV28 to TRBJ1-4, with D maybe TRBD1 (6 bases). The germline V gene encodes CDR1 MDHEN and CDR2 SYDVKM. The V end lost 7 bases, the J end lost 1 base, and 19 bases lay between the germline ends. The CDR3 loop spans 17 amino acids. The CDR3 DNA sequence: TGTGCCAGCAACCCCGGGACATCAGCCTTAACTAATGAAAAACTGTTTTTT. It translates to CASNPGTSALTNEKLFF.

The V and J genes are TRBV2 and TRBJ1-2; tentative D call: TRBD1 (5 bases). Trimming pared 6 bases from V and 10 bases from J, leaving 18 bases between. The CDR3 sequence is 13 residues long. Germline V lookup: CDR1 SNHLY, CDR2 FYNNEI. The CDR3: CASRMTEKRLYTF. The CDR3 DNA reads TGTGCCAGCAGGATGACAGAGAAACGCCTCTACACCTTC.

The V call is TRBV9, the J call TRBJ2-7, with 8 positions matching TRBD1. Germline assignment: CDR1 SGDLS and CDR2 YYNGEE. After removal of 4 bases from V and 2 bases from J, the junction contained 5 bases not matched to a gene. The CDR3 covers 14 residues. Here the CDR3 DNA reads TGTGCCAGCAGCTGGAAGGACAGGGCCTACGAGCAGTACTTC. It encodes CASSWKDRAYEQYF.

This chain connects TRBV27 to TRBJ1-1, with 9 bases matching TRBD1. The CDR3 covers 15 residues. Per germline, CDR1 MNHEY and CDR2 SMNVEV (reference sequence). With V trimmed by 10 bases and J by 4 bases, 13 bases remained unmatched. The CDR3 DNA is TGTGCCATCTTCAGGGACAGGGTAGTTGTCACTGAAGCTTTCTTT. This codes for CAIFRDRVVVTEAFF.

The gene calls are TRBV29-1 and TRBJ2-1; TRBD2 matches at 14 bases. Looked up from germline, CDR1 is SQVTM and CDR2 is ANQGSEA. The CDR3 length is 15 residues. Losses at the gene ends were 1 base for V and 7 bases for J; bases not matched to a gene: 3. CDR3 DNA: TGCAGCGTTGAAGTAGGGACTAGCGGGAGTAATGAGCAGTTCTTC. Protein: CSVEVGTSGSNEQFF.

The chain recombines TRBV28 with TRBJ1-6; a possible D gene is TRBD1 (5 bases). V gave up 7 bases and J gave up 7 bases, with 17 bases separating them. Germline-derived CDR1 and CDR2 are MDHEN and SYDVKM. This CDR3 is 15 amino acids long. CDR3 sequence: CASTQGQWPNSPLHF. Here the CDR3 DNA reads TGTGCCAGCACTCAGGGCCAGTGGCCCAATTCACCCCTCCACTTT.

J is TRBJ2-7 and V is TRBV11-2, with unresolved D. This CDR3 has 14 amino acids. Trimming took off 5 bases at V and 0 bases at J, with 11 bases between the two ends. Germline V CDR1 and CDR2: SGHAT, FQNNGV. This chain's CDR3 is CASSTGESSYEQYF. The CDR3, as DNA: TGTGCCAGCAGCACCGGTGAAAGCTCCTACGAGCAGTACTTC.

Notes on this clone: One end of the junction varies from germline; a read error may be responsible. The chain joins TRBV5-1 to TRBJ1-1, with 8 bases matching TRBD1. This CDR3 has 17 residues. Germline assignment: CDR1 SGHRS and CDR2 YFSETQ. The CDR3 region is CASTLMRQGYSNTEAFF. CDR3 nucleotide sequence: TGCGCCAGCACCTTGATGAGACAGGGGTACTCGAACACTGAAGCTTTCTTT.